Reported below is one TCR beta chain. The sample originates from a study of OX40 agonist ivuxolimab in advanced cancers. The data were produced by immunoSEQ multiplex PCR, yet TCRdb's version contains in-frame clones alone and is incomplete. Of some 16,000 clones in the sample, around four fifths were seen once. Germline V gene data show CDR1 as PRHDT and CDR2 as FYEKMQ (reference sequence). The CDR3 extends over 14 amino acids. The V and J ends lost 4 bases and 7 bases respectively, with 13 bases between them. This material consisted of CD4+ or CD8+ T cells sorted from blood, taken in a trial of the OX40 agonist ivuxolimab. The sequence derives from an adult with an advanced solid tumor such as melanoma, head and neck, liver or kidney cancer. The rearrangement joins TRBV13 to TRBJ1-4; D is undetermined. The CDR3 is CASSSGFGGEKLFF. As DNA, the CDR3 is TGTGCCAGCAGCTCCGGGTTCGGTGGTGAAAAACTGTTTTTT.